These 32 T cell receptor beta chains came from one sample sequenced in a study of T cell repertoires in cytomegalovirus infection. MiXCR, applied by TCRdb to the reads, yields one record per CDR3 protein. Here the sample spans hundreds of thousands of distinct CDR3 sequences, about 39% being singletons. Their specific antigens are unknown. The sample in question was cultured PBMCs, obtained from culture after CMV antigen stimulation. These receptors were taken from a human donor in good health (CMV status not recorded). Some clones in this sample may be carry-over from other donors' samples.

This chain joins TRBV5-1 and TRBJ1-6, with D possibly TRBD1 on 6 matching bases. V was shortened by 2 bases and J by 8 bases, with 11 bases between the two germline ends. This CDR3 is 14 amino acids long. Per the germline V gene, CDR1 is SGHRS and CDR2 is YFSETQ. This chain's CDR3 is CASSLGGLDSPLHF. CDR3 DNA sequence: TGCGCCAGCAGCTTAGGGGGATTGGATTCACCCCTCCACTTT.

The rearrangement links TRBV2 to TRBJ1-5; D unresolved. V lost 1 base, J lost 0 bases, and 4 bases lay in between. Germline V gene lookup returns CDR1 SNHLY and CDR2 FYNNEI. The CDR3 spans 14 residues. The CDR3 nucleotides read TGTGCCAGCAGTGAAGTCTATAGCAATCAGCCCCAGCATTTT. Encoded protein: CASSEVYSNQPQHF.

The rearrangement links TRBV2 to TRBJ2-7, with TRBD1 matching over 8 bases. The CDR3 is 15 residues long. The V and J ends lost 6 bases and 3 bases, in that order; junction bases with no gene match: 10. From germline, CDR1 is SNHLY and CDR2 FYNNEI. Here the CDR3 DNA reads TGTGCCAGCAGACCCACAGGGGGAAACTACTACGAGCAGTACTTC. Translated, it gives CASRPTGGNYYEQYF.

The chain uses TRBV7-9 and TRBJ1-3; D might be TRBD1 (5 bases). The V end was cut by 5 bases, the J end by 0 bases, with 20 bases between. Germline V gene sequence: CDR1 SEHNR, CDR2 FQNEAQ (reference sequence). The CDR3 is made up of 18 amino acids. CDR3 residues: CASSHGDAGALSGNTIYF. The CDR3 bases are TGTGCCAGCAGCCACGGGGACGCCGGGGCCCTCTCTGGAAACACCATATATTTT.

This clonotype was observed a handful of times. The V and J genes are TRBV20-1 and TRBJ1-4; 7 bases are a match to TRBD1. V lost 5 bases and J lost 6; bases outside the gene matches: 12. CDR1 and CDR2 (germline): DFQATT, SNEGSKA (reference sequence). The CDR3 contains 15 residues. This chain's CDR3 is CSALNRGGEDEKLFF. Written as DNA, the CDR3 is TGCAGTGCTCTAAACAGGGGCGGCGAGGATGAAAAACTGTTTTTT.

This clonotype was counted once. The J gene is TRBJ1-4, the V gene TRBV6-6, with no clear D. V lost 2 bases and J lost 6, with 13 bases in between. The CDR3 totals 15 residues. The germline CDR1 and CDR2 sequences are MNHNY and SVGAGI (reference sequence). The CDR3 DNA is TGTGCCAGCAGTTACGGCGGGGAGGCGGATGAAAAACTGTTTTTT. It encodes CASSYGGEADEKLFF.

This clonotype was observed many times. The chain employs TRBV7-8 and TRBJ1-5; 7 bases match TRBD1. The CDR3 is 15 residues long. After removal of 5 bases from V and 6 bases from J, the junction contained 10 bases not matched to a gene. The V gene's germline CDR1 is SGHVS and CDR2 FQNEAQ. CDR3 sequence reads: CASSQDRVGGQPQHF. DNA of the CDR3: TGTGCCAGCAGCCAAGACAGGGTGGGGGGTCAGCCCCAGCATTTT.

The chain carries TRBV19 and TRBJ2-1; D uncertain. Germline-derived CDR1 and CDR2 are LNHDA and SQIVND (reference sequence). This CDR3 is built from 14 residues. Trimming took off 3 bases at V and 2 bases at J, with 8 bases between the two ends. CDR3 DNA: TGTGCCAGTAGTATGGGTTCGCCCTACAATGAGCAGTTCTTC. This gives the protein CASSMGSPYNEQFF.

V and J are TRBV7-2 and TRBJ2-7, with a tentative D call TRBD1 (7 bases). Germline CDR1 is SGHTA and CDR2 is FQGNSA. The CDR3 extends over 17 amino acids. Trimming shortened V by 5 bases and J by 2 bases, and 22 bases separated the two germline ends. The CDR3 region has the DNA TGTGCCAGCAGCCCCGAGGGAGGACAGGAGCTAACCTACGAGCAGTACTTC. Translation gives CASSPEGGQELTYEQYF.

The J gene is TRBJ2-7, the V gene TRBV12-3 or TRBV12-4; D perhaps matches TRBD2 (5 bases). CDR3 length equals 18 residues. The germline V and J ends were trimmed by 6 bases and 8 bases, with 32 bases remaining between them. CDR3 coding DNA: TGTGCCAGCAGAACCCCTGGAGTGGCTAGGGCGCCGACTACGCAGCAGTACTTC. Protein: CASRTPGVARAPTTQQYF.

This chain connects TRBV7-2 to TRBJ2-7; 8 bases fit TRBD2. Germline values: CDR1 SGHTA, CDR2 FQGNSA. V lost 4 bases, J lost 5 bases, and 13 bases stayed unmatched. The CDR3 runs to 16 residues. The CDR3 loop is CASSWTGTRTFNEQYF. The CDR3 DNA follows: TGTGCCAGCAGCTGGACCGGGACTAGAACATTTAACGAGCAGTACTTC.

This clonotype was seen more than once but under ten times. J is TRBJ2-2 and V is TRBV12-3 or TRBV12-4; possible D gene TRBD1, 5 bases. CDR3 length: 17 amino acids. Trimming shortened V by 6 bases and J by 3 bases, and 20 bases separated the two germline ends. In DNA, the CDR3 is TGTGCCAGCAGCCACCCAGCGACGGCAGGGTACACCGGGGAGCTGTTTTTT. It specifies CASSHPATAGYTGELFF.

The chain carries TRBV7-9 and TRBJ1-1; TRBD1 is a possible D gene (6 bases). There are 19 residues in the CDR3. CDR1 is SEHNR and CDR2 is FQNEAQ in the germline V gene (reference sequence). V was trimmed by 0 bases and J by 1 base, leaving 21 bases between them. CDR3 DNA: TGTGCCAGCAGCTTAGCATCGGTTAGGTCAGGGGAACCGAACACTGAAGCTTTCTTT. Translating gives CASSLASVRSGEPNTEAFF.

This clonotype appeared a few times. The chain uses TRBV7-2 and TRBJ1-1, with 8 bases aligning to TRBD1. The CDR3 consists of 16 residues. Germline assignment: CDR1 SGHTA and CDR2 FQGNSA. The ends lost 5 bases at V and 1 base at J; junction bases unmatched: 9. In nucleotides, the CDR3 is TGTGCCAGCAGCGCGCAGGGGGCGCGGGAGAACACTGAAGCTTTCTTT. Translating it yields CASSAQGARENTEAFF.

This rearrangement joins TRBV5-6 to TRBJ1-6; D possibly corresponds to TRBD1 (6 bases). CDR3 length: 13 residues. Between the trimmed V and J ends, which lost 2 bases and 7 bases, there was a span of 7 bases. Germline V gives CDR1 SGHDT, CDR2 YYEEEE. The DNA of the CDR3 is TGTGCCAGCAGCTTTACAGGGAATTCACCCCTCCACTTT. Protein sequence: CASSFTGNSPLHF.

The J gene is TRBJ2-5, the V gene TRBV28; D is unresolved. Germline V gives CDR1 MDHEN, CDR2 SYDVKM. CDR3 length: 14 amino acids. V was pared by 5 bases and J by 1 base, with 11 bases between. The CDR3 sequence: CASSAMSSQETQYF. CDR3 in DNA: TGTGCCAGCAGTGCTATGTCATCCCAAGAGACCCAGTACTTC.

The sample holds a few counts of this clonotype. The CDR3 DNA is TGTGCCAGCAGTCCGACGAAGAATGAGCAGTTCTTC. Translating it yields CASSPTKNEQFF. V is TRBV6-2 or TRBV6-3 and J is TRBJ2-1; D is undetermined. Trimming took off 5 bases at V and 7 bases at J, with 9 bases between the two ends. In germline, CDR1 is MNHEY, CDR2 SVGEGT. The CDR3 runs to 12 residues.

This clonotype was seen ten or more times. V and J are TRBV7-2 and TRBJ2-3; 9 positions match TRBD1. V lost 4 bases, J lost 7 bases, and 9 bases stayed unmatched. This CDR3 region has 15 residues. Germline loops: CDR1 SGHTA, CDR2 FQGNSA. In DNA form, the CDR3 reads TGTGCCAGCAGCTACCGGGACAGGGCGCTCCATACGCAGTATTTT. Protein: CASSYRDRALHTQYF.

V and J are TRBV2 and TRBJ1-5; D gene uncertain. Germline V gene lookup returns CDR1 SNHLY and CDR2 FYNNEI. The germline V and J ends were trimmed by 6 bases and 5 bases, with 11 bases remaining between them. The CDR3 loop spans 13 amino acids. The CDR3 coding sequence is TGTGCCAGCAGCATTTCCGAGGATCAGCCCCAGCATTTT. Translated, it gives CASSISEDQPQHF.

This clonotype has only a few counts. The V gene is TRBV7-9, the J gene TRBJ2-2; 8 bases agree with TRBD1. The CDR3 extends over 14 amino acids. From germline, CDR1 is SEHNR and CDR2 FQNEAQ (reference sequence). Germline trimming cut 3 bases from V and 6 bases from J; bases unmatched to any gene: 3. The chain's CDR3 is CASSFPRGPGELFF. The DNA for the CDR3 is TGTGCCAGCAGCTTCCCCAGGGGGCCCGGGGAGCTGTTTTTT.

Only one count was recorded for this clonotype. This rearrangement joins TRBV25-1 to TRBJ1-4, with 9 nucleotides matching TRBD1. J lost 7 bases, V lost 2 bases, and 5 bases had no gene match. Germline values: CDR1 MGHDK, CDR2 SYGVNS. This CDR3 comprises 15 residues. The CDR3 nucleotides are TGTGCCAGCAGTGAACCGGGACAGGGAGGTGAAAAACTGTTTTTT. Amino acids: CASSEPGQGGEKLFF.

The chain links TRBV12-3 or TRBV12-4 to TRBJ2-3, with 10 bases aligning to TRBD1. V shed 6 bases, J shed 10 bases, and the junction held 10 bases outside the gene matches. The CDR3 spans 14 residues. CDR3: CASSPRGTGAPQYF. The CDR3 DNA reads TGTGCCAGCAGCCCCCGGGGGACAGGGGCGCCGCAGTATTTT.

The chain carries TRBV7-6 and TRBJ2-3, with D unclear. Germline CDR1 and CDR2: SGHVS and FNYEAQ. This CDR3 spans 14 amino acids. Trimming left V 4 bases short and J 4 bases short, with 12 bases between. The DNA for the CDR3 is TGTGCCAGCAGCTCGATTCTTCTCTCAGATACGCAGTATTTT. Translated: CASSSILLSDTQYF.

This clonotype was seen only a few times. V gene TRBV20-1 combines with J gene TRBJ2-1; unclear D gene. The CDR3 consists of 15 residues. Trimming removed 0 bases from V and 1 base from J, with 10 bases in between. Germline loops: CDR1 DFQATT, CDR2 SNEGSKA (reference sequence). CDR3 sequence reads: CSARDLRISYNEQFF. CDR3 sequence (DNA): TGCAGTGCTAGAGATTTAAGGATATCCTACAATGAGCAGTTCTTC.

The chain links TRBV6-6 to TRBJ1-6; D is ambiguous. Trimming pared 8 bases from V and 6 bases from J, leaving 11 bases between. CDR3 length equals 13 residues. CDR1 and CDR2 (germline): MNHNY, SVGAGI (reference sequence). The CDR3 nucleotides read TGTGCCAGCTGGGGTCCATTTAATTCACCCCTCCACTTT. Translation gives CASWGPFNSPLHF.

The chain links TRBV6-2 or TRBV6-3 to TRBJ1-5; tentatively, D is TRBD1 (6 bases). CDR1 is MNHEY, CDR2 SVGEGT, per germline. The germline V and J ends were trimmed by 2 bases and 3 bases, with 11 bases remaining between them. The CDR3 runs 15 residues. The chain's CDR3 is CASSYAGALNQPQHF. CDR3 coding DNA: TGTGCCAGCAGTTACGCGGGGGCCCTCAATCAGCCCCAGCATTTT.

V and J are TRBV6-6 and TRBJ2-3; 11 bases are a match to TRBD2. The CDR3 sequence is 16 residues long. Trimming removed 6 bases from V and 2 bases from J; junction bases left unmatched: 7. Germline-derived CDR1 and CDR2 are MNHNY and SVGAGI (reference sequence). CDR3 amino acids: CASRHLAGGYTDTQYF. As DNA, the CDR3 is TGTGCCAGCAGGCACCTAGCGGGGGGCTACACAGATACGCAGTATTTT.

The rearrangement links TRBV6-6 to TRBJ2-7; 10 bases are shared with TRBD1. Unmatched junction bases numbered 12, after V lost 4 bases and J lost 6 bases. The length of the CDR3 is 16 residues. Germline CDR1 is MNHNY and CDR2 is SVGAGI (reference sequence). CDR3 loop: CASSWTGTGDLGEQYF. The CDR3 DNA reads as TGTGCCAGCAGTTGGACCGGGACAGGGGACCTAGGCGAGCAGTACTTC.

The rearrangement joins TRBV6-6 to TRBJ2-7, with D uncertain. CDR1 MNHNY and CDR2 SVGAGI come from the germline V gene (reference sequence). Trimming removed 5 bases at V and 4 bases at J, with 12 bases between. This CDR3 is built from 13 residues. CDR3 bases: TGTGCCAGCAGTGTGAGCGTCCAGTACGAGCAGTACTTC. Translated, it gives CASSVSVQYEQYF.

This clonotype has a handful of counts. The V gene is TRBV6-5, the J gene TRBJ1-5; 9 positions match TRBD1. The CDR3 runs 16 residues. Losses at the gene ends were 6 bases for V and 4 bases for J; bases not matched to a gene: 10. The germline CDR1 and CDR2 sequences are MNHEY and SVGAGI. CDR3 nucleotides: TGTGCCAGCAGACCCGACAGGGGGATCCCTAATCAGCCCCAGCATTTT. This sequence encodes CASRPDRGIPNQPQHF.

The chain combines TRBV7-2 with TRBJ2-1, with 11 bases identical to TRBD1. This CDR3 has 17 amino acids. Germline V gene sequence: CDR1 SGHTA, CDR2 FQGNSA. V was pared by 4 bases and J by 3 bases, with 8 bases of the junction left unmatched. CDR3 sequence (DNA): TGTGCCAGCAGCTCTACCCCCGGGACAGGGGGCTACAATGAGCAGTTCTTC. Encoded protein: CASSSTPGTGGYNEQFF.

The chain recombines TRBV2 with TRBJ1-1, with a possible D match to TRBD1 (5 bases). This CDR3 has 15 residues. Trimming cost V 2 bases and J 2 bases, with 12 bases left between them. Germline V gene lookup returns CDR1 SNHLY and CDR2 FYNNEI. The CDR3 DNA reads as TGTGCCAGCAGTGAAATGGGGGGAGGTAACACTGAAGCTTTCTTT. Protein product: CASSEMGGGNTEAFF.